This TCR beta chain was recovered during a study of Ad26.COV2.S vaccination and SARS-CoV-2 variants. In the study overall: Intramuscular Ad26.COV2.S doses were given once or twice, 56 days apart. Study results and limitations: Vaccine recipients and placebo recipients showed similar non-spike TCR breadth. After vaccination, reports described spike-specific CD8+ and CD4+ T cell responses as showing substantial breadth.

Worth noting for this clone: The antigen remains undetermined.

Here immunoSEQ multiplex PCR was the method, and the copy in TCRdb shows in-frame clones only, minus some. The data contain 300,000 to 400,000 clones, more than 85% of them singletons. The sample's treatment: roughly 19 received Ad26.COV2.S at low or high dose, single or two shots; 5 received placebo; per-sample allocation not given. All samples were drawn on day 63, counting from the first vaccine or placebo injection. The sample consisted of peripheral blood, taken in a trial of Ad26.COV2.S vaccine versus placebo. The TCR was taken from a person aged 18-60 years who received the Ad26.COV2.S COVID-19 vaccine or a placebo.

The CDR3 here is CSVEDGRGFGGELFF. As DNA, the CDR3 is TGCAGCGTTGAAGATGGGAGAGGGTTCGGCGGGGAGCTGTTTTTT. The chain carries TRBV29-1 and TRBJ2-2, with D tentatively TRBD2 (5 bases). CDR3 length equals 15 residues. Trimming took 0 bases from V and 7 from J, leaving 15 bases between them. Per germline, CDR1 SQVTM and CDR2 ANQGSEA.